The T cell receptor beta chain under discussion was sequenced for a study of technical replicates of blood from a few donors. Germline lookup yields CDR1 SGDLS and CDR2 YYNGEE. The CDR3 totals 15 residues. V dropped 0 bases and J dropped 4 bases, with 11 bases sitting between them. Assay used: immunoSEQ multiplex PCR; TCRdb lists only in-frame clones, some missing. Of 50,000 to 65,000 clones detected, 85% to 95% appear once; the ten largest clones hold about 4.5%. This TCR was sampled from a human donor in good health. Some clones in this sample may be carry-over from other donors' samples. This chain links TRBV9 with TRBJ1-5; D remains ambiguous. The sequencing sample was made of PBMCs. The CDR3 DNA is TGTGCCAGCAGCGTAGATGGAGGGTTGAATCAGCCCCAGCATTTT. Amino acids: CASSVDGGLNQPQHF.